The present TCR beta chain was sequenced within a study of shared clonotypes between healthy human individuals (dated by TCRdb to the early 2020s). Regarding the complete study: A couple of women and a few men aged 18 to 49 years were included in the cohort. For each donor, CD4 naive and CD4 memory were each given three plates, CD8 naive was given two plates, and CD8 memory was given one plate. To estimate repertoire size and how much clonotype sharing occurs between individuals, the study deeply sequenced the blood TCR repertoires of a handful of healthy adults. Different laboratories and diverse techniques were used to prepare libraries and sequence TCR repertoires, to increase sequencing depth and limit assay-specific biases. Per donor, leukapheresis produced somewhere between about 0.94 and 9.5 billion PBMCs.

Concerning this clone: Its antigen remains undetermined. Base-call qualities are not available, and no considerably larger clone is one nucleotide away.

The CDR3, from cysteine to phenylalanine, totals 16 residues. CDR3 DNA only is kept here, 48 bases in frame from base 1. CDR1 and CDR2, looked up from the germline V gene, are SGHRS and YFSETQ. V has 3 bases trimmed and J has 4 bases trimmed; junction bases matching no gene number 10. The donors were healthy, HIV-negative adults who had no recently reported acute infections or vaccinations. Every donor was a Caucasian adult residing in Nashville, Tennessee, USA. CD4+ T cells were enriched by magnetic negative selection, after which naive cells were positively selected on CD45RA and the negative fraction was taken as the memory subset. Blood was collected by leukapheresis, and PBMCs were isolated by Ficoll-Histopaque density gradient centrifugation and then cryopreserved in liquid nitrogen vapor phase. Analytical flow cytometry was used to check the purity and quantity of each magnetically sorted T cell population. Each sorted fraction had its genomic DNA isolated and then quantified by UV absorbance on a Nanodrop 2000c.

TCR CDR3 regions were amplified from genomic DNA by multiplex PCR using the deep immunoSEQ assay. Genomic DNA extracted from each cell subset was distributed evenly over all wells of several immunoSEQ 96-well plates, and each plate served as one replicate. For sorted subsets, each replicate PCR was loaded with around 220 ng genomic DNA, equivalent to approximately 33,000 T cell genomes. Purified libraries were quantified with a Qubit 3.0 fluorometer, sized on a Bioanalyzer 2100, and re-quantified with the KAPA Library Quantification kit. Every immunoSEQ 96-well plate was sequenced on a separate single-read 150-cycle Illumina NextSeq 550 flow cell. Turning to the authors' computational methods: Because the immunoSEQ output held only junctional sequences and lacked quality scores, the filtering could not match the filtering applied to full-length reads. Sequences were annotated with PyIR, a Python wrapper for IgBLAST v1.9, using IMGT germline references to assign V/J genes and CDR3. Reads were filtered out if the reads had weak V/J assignments (E-value above 1e-6), no CDR3, stop codons, out-of-frame junctions, or ambiguous translated residues. V3J clonotypes were defined as sequences sharing the same inferred V gene, J gene, and CDR3 amino acid sequence. Percentage overlap between repertoires was computed as shared unique clonotypes divided by the size of the smaller repertoire. RTK rarefaction, the Chao1 estimator, and Recon v2.1 estimates of unobserved clonotypes were used to assess repertoire richness. For all TCRbeta clonotypes obtained by the gDNA method from several donors, generation probabilities were computed with OLGA. TCRdb provides this immuneACCESS table in a form limited to in-frame rearrangements. Some clones are lacking; in checked studies, under half of them reflect an unresolved V gene, and why the rest are absent is not known. V and J calls and clone size are given by that table; D and trimming were obtained from the DNA. Recorded for this sample are about 1.5 million clones; approximately 97% of them occurred a single time. Approximately 1% of the sample belongs to the ten largest clones.

The full study reports these points: Pairwise subsampling led to the expectation that sequencing depth would affect the degree of clonotype sharing among donors. Across a handful of donors, around 5.4% of naive CD4, 3% to 4% of naive CD8, about 2% of memory CD4, and approximately 0.4% of memory CD8 clonotypes were shared. Higher generation probabilities were observed for clonotypes shared by all four sorted-subset donors than for non-shared clonotypes. Rarefaction of sorted-subset datasets indicated incomplete sequencing despite the large sequencing depth. Sampling was restricted to blood, and TCR repertoires in tissues likely differ from the TCR repertoires found in blood. Estimated clonotype richness was generally larger for naive than for memory subsets. Because the study included only a small number of donors, the genetic and exposure-history diversity represented was limited.

Sequenced input: naive CD4+ T cells sorted from blood. This specimen's cell subset or site label, per the study, means: CD45RA+ positively selected. This TCR was recovered from a man between 25 and 39 years old in good health. The chain is encoded by TRBV5-1 joined to TRBJ1-2, with 9 bases aligning to TRBD1. The DNA sequence reads TGCGCCAGCAGCTCTTCCGGAGGACAGGGGTCCTATGGCTACACCTTC. This is translated as CASSSSGGQGSYGYTF.